Shown below are 16 T cell receptor beta chains from a single sample sequenced in a study of CD8+CD57+ T cells in acquired aplastic anemia (dated by TCRdb to the late 2010s). Flow cytometry had shown CD8+CD57+ cell expansion in the patients selected for sequencing. Sequencing took place on an Illumina HiSeq 2000. TCR beta VDJ combination and CDR3 sequence profiling used genomic DNA as the template. The public reads were run again by TCRdb, first through fastp at Q25 and then through MiXCR, and only productive beta chains were kept. Identical CDR3 protein sequences are pooled into one entry, listed with their most common genes and DNA. The sample records fewer than 250,000 distinct CDR3 sequences, around half of which are singletons. 7% to 9.5% of the sample belongs to the ten largest clones. Specimen: sorted CD4+, CD8+, or CD8+CD57+ T cells (not recorded which) from PBMCs. These receptors were collected from a human donor with aplastic anemia.

The chain couples TRBV2 to TRBJ1-5; D remains unclear. The germline V gene has CDR1 SNHLY and CDR2 FYNNEI. Trimming left V 4 bases short and J 3 bases short, with 10 bases between. CDR3 length: 14 residues. The CDR3 DNA reads TGTGCCAGCAGTGGTAGGGAATACAATCAGCCCCAGCATTTT. Translating it yields CASSGREYNQPQHF.

The chain is built from TRBV27 and TRBJ2-1; 8 bases agree with TRBD1. Germline-derived CDR1 and CDR2 are MNHEY and SMNVEV (reference sequence). J lost 10 bases, V lost 4 bases, and 9 bases had no gene match. The CDR3 is 14 amino acids. CDR3 residues: CASSSGTGLGEQFF. The CDR3 region has the DNA TGTGCCAGCAGTTCCGGGACAGGTCTGGGGGAGCAGTTCTTC.

About this clonotype itself: This may arise from a read error, as a much more abundant clone is one base away. The V gene is TRBV6-1, the J gene TRBJ2-2, with D possibly being TRBD2 (6 bases). Trimming stripped 5 bases from V and 6 bases from J, with 13 bases between. Per germline, CDR1 MNHNS and CDR2 SASEGT. This CDR3 has 14 residues. Written as DNA, the CDR3 is TGTGCCAGCAGTTCTAGCAGGGAGGCCGGGGAGCTGTTTTTT. Encoded protein: CASSSSREAGELFF.

This clonotype was seen ten or more times. This chain uses TRBV11-2 with TRBJ2-3; D remains unclear. CDR3 length: 11 amino acids. Germline values: CDR1 SGHAT, CDR2 FQNNGV. Deletions cut 7 bases from V and 6 bases from J, with 8 bases between. The CDR3 sequence is CASTLGDTQYF. The CDR3 DNA reads as TGTGCCAGCACGTTGGGGGATACGCAGTATTTT. Based on the CDR3 plus reference TRBV11-2 and TRBJ2-3, the full variable domain is EAGVAQSPRYKIIEKRQSVAFWCNPISGHATLYWYQQILGQGPKLLIQFQNNGVVDDSQLPKDRFSAERLKGVDSTLKIQPAKLEDSAVYLCASTLGDTQYFGPGTRLTVL.

This clonotype has ten or more counts. The chain couples TRBV7-9 to TRBJ1-1; D is unresolved. This CDR3 spans 12 amino acids. Germline-derived CDR1 and CDR2 are SEHNR and FQNEAQ (reference sequence). With 8 bases removed from V and 1 base from J, the gap between germline ends came to 8 bases. This chain's CDR3 is CASDQRNTEAFF. In DNA, the CDR3 is TGTGCCAGCGACCAGAGGAACACTGAAGCTTTCTTT.

This clonotype was detected only a few times. The V gene is TRBV19, the J gene TRBJ2-4; no definite D call. The CDR3 spans 17 residues. Between the trimmed V and J ends, which lost 0 bases and 0 bases, there was a span of 12 bases. Germline loops: CDR1 LNHDA, CDR2 SQIVND (reference sequence). This CDR3 is CASSIDHDPLAKNIQYF. The CDR3, as DNA: TGTGCCAGTAGTATAGATCACGACCCCTTAGCCAAAAACATTCAGTACTTC. Full variable domain (rest looked up from reference TRBV19 and TRBJ2-4): DGGITQSPKYLFRKEGQNVTLSCEQNLNHDAMYWYRQDPGQGLRLIYYSQIVNDFQKGDIAEGYSVSREKKESFPLTVTSAQKNPTAFYLCASSIDHDPLAKNIQYFGAGTRLSVL.

V gene TRBV19 combines with J gene TRBJ1-2, with D unclear. Trimming stripped 5 bases from V and 4 bases from J, with 14 bases between. The CDR3 sequence is 14 residues long. The germline CDR1 and CDR2 sequences are LNHDA and SQIVND (reference sequence). This chain's CDR3 is CASSFDRGFYGYTF. The CDR3 DNA is TGTGCCAGTAGTTTCGACCGAGGCTTCTATGGCTACACCTTC.

A note on this clonotype: Given the absence of the conserved phenylalanine or tryptophan at the CDR3 end, a read error is likely. The DNA is omitted, as the CDR3 cannot be located on it reliably, and the CDR3 follows TCRdb's listing. This chain's CDR3 is CASSVWGWAISPSMV. J is TRBJ1-5 and V is TRBV9; the listed D gene, TRBD1, was not tested against the DNA. Ends included, the CDR3 has 15 residues. Germline V gene lookup returns CDR1 SGDLS and CDR2 YYNGEE.

The chain uses TRBV7-2 and TRBJ1-5; D gene ambiguous. The CDR3 is 16 residues long. Trimming took off 3 bases at V and 0 bases at J, with 12 bases between the two ends. Germline V gives CDR1 SGHTA, CDR2 FQGNSA. CDR3 region: CASSFDLGLSNQPQHF. CDR3 DNA: TGTGCCAGCAGCTTCGATCTCGGGCTTAGCAATCAGCCCCAGCATTTT.

This clonotype was counted a few times. The chain links TRBV15 to TRBJ2-7; D could derive from TRBD1 or TRBD2 (5 bases each). V gave up 6 bases and J gave up 4 bases, with 10 bases separating them. The CDR3 is made up of 12 amino acids. Germline V lookup: CDR1 LNHNV, CDR2 YYDKDF (reference sequence). The CDR3 spells CATRGEGYEQYF. CDR3 bases: TGTGCCACCAGAGGTGAGGGGTACGAGCAGTACTTC.

This clonotype was recorded many times. The V and J genes are TRBV4-3 and TRBJ2-6; D ambiguous. Trimming took 0 bases from V and 0 from J, leaving 6 bases between them. CDR1 and CDR2 from the germline V gene are LGHNA and YSLEER. The CDR3 totals 16 residues. The CDR3 loop reads CASSQDRSSGANVLTF. The CDR3 coding sequence is TGCGCCAGCAGCCAAGACAGGAGCTCTGGGGCCAACGTCCTGACTTTC.

The chain combines TRBV14 with TRBJ1-2, with 7 positions matching TRBD1. From germline, CDR1 is SGHDN and CDR2 FVKESK. Trimming cost V 1 base and J 2 bases; bases outside gene matches: 10. This CDR3 is built from 17 residues. CDR3 protein: CASSQGSADRRNYGYTF. CDR3 nucleotides: TGTGCCAGCAGCCAAGGTTCTGCGGACAGGCGAAACTATGGCTACACCTTC.

The gene calls are TRBV10-3 and TRBJ2-1; D is possibly TRBD1 (5 bases). The CDR3 extends over 11 amino acids. The germline gives CDR1 ENHRY, CDR2 SYGVKD. Deletions cut 3 bases from V and 16 bases from J, with 13 bases between. This CDR3 reads CAISDGASGFF. CDR3 nucleotides: TGTGCCATCAGTGATGGGGCTAGTGGATTCTTC.

This clonotype occurred many times. The chain links TRBV7-8 to TRBJ2-1; TRBD1 matches at 7 bases. The CDR3 runs 14 residues. Germline trimming cut 3 bases from V and 9 bases from J; bases unmatched to any gene: 8. Looked up from germline, CDR1 is SGHVS and CDR2 is FQNEAQ. This CDR3 is CASSLTGWSGEQFF. The CDR3 DNA reads as TGTGCCAGCAGCTTGACAGGGTGGAGCGGTGAGCAGTTCTTC.

The chain links TRBV7-9 to TRBJ2-3, with 10 positions matching TRBD2. The trim removed 4 bases at V and 1 base at J, leaving 8 bases unmatched. CDR1 and CDR2 from the germline V gene are SEHNR and FQNEAQ (reference sequence). The CDR3 totals 17 residues. The CDR3 DNA reads TGTGCCAGCAGCTCCCCCCCCGGGACTAGCGGCACAGATACGCAGTATTTT. Translation: CASSSPPGTSGTDTQYF.

Remarks on this clonotype: Likely a read error: the CDR3 ends without its conserved phenylalanine or tryptophan. V gene TRBV20-1 combines with J gene TRBJ2-3; TRBD2 is a possible D gene (5 bases). The germline V gene encodes CDR1 DFQATT and CDR2 SNEGSKA (reference sequence). The V end lost 8 bases, the J end lost 5 bases, and 8 bases lay between the germline ends. The CDR3 is made up of 10 amino acids. CDR3 coding DNA: TGCAGTCCGGAGGTAGATACGCAGTATCTT. The encoded protein is CSPEVDTQYL.